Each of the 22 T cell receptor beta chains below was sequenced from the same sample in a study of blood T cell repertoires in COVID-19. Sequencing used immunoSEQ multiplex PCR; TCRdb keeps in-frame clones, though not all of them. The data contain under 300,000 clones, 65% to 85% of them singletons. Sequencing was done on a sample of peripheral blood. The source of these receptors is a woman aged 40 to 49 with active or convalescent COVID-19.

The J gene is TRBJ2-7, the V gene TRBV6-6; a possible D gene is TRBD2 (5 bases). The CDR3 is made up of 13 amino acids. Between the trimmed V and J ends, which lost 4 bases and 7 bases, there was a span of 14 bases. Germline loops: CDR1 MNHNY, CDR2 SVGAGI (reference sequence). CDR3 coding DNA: TGTGCCAGCAGTTCCCGGGCCGAGGGTGAGCAGTACTTC. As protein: CASSSRAEGEQYF.

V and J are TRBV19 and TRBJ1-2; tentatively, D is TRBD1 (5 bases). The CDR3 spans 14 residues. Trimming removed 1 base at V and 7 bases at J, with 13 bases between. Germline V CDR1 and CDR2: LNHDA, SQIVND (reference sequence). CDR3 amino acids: CASSIGQGTGGYTF. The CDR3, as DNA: TGTGCCAGTAGTATAGGGCAGGGAACGGGTGGCTACACCTTC.

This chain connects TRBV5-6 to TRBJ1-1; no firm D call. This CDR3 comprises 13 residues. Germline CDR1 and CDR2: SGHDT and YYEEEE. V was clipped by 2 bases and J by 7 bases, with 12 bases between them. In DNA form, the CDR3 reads TGTGCCAGCAGCTTTGGTGGGCTCGGTGAAGCTTTCTTT. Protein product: CASSFGGLGEAFF.

Written as DNA, the CDR3 is TGTGCCAGCAGTTTAATGGGAGCGAACACTGAAGCTTTCTTT. Protein: CASSLMGANTEAFF. This chain connects TRBV27 to TRBJ1-1; D gene uncertain. The length of the CDR3 is 14 residues. The V and J ends lost 2 bases and 1 base respectively, with 8 bases between them. Germline V gene data show CDR1 as MNHEY and CDR2 as SMNVEV (reference sequence).

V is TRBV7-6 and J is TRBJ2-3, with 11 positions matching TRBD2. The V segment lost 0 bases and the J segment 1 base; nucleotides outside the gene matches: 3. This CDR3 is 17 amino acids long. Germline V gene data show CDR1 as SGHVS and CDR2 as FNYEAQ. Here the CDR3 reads CASSLALLAGGTDTQYF. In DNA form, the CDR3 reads TGTGCCAGCAGCTTAGCGTTACTAGCGGGGGGCACAGATACGCAGTATTTT.

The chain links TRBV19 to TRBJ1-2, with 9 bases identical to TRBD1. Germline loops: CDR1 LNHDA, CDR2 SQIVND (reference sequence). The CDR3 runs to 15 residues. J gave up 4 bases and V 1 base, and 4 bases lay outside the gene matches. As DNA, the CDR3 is TGTGCCAGTAGTATAGCTCGGGACAGGGTCTATGGCTACACCTTC. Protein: CASSIARDRVYGYTF. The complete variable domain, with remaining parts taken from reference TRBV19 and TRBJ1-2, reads DGGITQSPKYLFRKEGQNVTLSCEQNLNHDAMYWYRQDPGQGLRLIYYSQIVNDFQKGDIAEGYSVSREKKESFPLTVTSAQKNPTAFYLCASSIARDRVYGYTFGSGTRLTVV.

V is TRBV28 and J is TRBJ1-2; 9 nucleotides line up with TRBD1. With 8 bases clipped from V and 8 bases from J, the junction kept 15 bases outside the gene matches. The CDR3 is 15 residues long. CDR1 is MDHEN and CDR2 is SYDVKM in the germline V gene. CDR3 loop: CASFAWDREQKGYTF. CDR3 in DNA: TGTGCCAGCTTCGCCTGGGACAGGGAGCAAAAGGGCTACACCTTC.

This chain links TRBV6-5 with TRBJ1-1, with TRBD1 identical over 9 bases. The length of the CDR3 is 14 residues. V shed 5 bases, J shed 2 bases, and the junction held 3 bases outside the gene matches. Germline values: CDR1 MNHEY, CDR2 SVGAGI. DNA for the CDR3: TGTGCCAGCAGTCAACAGGGGGCAAACACTGAAGCTTTCTTT. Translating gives CASSQQGANTEAFF.

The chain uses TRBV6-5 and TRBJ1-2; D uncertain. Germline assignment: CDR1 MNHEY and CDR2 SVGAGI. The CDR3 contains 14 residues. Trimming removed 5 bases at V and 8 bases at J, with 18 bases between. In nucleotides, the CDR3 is TGTGCCAGCAGTCCTCCTAACTCCCCTCGGGGCTACACCTTC. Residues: CASSPPNSPRGYTF.

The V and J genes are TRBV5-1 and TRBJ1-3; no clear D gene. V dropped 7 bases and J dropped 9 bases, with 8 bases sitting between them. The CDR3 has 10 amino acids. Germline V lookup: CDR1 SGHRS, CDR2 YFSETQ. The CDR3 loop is CASPEGTIYF. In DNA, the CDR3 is TGCGCCAGCCCCGAGGGCACCATATATTTT.

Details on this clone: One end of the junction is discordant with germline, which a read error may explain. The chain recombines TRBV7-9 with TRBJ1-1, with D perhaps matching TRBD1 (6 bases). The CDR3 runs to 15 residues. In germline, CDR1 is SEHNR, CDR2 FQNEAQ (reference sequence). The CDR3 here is CASSLALRGGDVAFF. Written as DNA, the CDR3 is TGTGCCAGCAGTTTAGCTCTCAGGGGTGGGGATGTAGCTTTCTTT.

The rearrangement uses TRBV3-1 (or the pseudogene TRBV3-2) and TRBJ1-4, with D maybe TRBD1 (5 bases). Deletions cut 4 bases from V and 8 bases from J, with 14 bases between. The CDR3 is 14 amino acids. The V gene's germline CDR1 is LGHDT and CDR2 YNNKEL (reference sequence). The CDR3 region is CASSPDPGVEKLFF. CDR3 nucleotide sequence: TGTGCCAGCAGCCCCGACCCGGGGGTCGAAAAACTGTTTTTT.

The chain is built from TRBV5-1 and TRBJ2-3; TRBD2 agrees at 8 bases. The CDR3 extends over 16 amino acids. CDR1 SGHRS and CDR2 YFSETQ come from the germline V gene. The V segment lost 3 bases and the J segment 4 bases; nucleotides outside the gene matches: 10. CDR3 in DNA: TGCGCCAGCAGCTCTTTCGGGGGGGCCGGTTCAGATACGCAGTATTTT. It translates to CASSSFGGAGSDTQYF. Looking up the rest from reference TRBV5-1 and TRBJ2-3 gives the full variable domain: KAGVTQTPRYLIKTRGQQVTLSCSPISGHRSVSWYQQTPGQGLQFLFEYFSETQRNKGNFPGRFSGRQFSNSRSEMNVSTLELGDSALYLCASSSFGGAGSDTQYFGPGTRLTVL.

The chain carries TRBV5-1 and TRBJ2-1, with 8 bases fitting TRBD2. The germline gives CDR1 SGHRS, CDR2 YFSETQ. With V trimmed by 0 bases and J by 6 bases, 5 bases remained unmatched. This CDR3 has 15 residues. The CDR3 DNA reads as TGCGCCAGCAGCTTGGTTTCCGGGGGGGCCAATGAGCAGTTCTTC. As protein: CASSLVSGGANEQFF.

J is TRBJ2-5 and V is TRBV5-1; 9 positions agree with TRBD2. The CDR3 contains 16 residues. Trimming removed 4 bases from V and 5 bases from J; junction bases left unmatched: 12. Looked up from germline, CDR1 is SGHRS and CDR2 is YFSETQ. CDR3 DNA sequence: TGCGCCAGCAGCCCAGTACAGCGGGGGGCCGGTGAGACCCAGTACTTC. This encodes CASSPVQRGAGETQYF.

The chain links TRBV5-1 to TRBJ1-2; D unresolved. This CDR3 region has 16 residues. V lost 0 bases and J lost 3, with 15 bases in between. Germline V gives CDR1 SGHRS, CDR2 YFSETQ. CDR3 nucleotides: TGCGCCAGCAGCTTGGGAGTCGGTTACTCGGACTATGGCTACACCTTC. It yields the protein CASSLGVGYSDYGYTF.

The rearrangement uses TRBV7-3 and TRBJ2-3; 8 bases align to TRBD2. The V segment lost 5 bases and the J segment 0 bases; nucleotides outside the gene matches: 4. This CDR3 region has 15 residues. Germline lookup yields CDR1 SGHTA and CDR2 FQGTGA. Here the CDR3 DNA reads TGTGCCAGCAGCCGAGCGGGGGCCAGCACAGATACGCAGTATTTT. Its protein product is CASSRAGASTDTQYF. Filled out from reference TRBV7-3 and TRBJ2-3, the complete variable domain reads GAGVSQTPSNKVTEKGKYVELRCDPISGHTALYWYRQSLGQGPEFLIYFQGTGAADDSGLPNDRFFAVRPEGSVSTLKIQRTERGDSAVYLCASSRAGASTDTQYFGPGTRLTVL.

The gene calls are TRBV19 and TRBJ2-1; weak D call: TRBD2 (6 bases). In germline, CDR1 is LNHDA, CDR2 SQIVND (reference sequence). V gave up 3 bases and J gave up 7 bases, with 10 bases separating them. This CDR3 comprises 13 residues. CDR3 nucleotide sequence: TGTGCCAGTAGTATCCCAGGGAGGAATGAGCAGTTCTTC. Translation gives CASSIPGRNEQFF.

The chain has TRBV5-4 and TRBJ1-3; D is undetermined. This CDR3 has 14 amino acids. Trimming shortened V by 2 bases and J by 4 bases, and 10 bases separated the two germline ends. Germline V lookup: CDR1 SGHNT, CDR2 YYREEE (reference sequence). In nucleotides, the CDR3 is TGTGCCAGCAGCTTTGGCGGGCTCGGAAACACCATATATTTT. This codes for CASSFGGLGNTIYF.

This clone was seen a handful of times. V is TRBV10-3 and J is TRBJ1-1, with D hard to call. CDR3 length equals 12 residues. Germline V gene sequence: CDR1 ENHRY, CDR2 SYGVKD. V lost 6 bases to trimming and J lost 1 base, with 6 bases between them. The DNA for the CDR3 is TGTGCCATCAGCCCCGGGAACACTGAAGCTTTCTTT. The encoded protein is CAISPGNTEAFF.

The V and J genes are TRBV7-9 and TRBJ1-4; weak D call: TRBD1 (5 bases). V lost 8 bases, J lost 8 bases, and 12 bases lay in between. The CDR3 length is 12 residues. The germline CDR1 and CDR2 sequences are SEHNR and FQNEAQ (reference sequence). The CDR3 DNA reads TGTGCCAGCGGCGTCGGGGGGGAAAAACTGTTTTTT. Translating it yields CASGVGGEKLFF.

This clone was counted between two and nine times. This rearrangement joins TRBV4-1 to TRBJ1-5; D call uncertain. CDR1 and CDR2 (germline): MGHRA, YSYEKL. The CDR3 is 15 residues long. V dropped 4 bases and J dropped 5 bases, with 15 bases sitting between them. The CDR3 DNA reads TGCGCCAGCAGCCCGACTCGTATGAGCCATCAGCCCCAGCATTTT. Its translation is CASSPTRMSHQPQHF.